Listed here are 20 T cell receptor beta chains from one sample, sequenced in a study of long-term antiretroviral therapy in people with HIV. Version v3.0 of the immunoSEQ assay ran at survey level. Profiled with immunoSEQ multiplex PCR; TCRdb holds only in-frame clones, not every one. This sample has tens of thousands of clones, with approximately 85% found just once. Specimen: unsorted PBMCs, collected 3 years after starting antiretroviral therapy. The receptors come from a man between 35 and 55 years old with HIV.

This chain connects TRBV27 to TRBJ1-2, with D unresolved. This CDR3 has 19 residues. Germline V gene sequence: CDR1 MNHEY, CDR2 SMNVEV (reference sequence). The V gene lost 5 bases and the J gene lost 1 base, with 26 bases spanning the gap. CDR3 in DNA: TGTGCCAGCAGTCCACGGCCAATATCAAGACGGGGAGGTAACTATGGCTACACCTTC. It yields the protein CASSPRPISRRGGNYGYTF.

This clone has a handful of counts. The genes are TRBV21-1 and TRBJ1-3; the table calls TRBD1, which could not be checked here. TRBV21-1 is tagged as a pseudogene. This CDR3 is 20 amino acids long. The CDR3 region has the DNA TGTGCCAGCAGCCAACAAAATGCCCTGAGCAGGGCAAGCTCTGGAAACACCATATATTTT. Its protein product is CASSQQNALSRASSGNTIYF.

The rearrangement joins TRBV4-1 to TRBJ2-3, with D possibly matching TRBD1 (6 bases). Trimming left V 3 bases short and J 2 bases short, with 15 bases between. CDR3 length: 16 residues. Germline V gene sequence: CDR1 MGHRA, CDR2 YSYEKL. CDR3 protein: CASSQGDTLNTDTQYF. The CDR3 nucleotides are TGCGCCAGCAGCCAGGGGGACACACTTAACACAGATACGCAGTATTTT.

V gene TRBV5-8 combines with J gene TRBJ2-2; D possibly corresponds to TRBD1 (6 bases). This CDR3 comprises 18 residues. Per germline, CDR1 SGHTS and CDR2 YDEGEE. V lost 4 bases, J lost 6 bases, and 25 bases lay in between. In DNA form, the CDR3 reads TGTGCCAGCAGCCCGCCTAGGGGGATGAGGGTTGGGGCCGGGGAGCTGTTTTTT. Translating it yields CASSPPRGMRVGAGELFF. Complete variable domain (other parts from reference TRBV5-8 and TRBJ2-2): EAGVTQSPTHLIKTRGQQATLRCSPISGHTSVYWYQQALGLGLQFLLWYDEGEERNRGNFPPRFSGRQFPNYSSELNVNALELEDSALYLCASSPPRGMRVGAGELFFGEGSRLTVL.

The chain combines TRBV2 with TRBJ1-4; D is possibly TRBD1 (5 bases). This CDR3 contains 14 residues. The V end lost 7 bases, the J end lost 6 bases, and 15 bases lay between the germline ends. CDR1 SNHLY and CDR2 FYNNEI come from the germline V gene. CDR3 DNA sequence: TGTGCCAGCACAGCGGGACCCCAATATGAAAAACTGTTTTTT. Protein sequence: CASTAGPQYEKLFF.

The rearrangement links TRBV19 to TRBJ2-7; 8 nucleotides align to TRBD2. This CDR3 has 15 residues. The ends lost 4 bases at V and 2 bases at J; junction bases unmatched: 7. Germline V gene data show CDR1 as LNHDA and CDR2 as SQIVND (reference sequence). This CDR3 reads CASSTLAGGPYEQYF. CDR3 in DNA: TGTGCCAGTAGTACCTTGGCGGGGGGACCCTACGAGCAGTACTTC. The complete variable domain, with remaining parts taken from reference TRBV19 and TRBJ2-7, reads DGGITQSPKYLFRKEGQNVTLSCEQNLNHDAMYWYRQDPGQGLRLIYYSQIVNDFQKGDIAEGYSVSREKKESFPLTVTSAQKNPTAFYLCASSTLAGGPYEQYFGPGTRLTVT.

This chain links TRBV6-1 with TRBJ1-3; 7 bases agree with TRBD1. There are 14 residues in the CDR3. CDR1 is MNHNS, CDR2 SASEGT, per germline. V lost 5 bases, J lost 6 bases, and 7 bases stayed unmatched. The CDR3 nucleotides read TGTGCCAGCAGTCCCGGGACAGAGGTAAACACCATATATTTT. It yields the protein CASSPGTEVNTIYF.

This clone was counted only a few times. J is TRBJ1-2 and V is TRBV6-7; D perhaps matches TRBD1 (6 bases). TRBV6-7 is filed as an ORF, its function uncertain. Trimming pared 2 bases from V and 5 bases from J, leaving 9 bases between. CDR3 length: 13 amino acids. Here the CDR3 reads CASSYGGGYGYTF. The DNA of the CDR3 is TGTGCCAGCAGTTACGGAGGGGGGTATGGCTACACCTTC.

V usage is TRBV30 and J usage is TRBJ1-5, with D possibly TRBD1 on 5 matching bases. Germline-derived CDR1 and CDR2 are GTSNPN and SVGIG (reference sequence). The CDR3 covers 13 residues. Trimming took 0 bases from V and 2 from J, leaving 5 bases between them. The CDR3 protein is CAWSVGGNQPQHF. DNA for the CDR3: TGTGCCTGGAGTGTAGGGGGCAATCAGCCCCAGCATTTT. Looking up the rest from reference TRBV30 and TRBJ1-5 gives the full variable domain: SQTIHQWPATLVQPVGSPLSLECTVEGTSNPNLYWYRQAAGRGLQLLFYSVGIGQISSEVPQNLSASRPQDRQFILSSKKLLLSDSGFYLCAWSVGGNQPQHFGDGTRLSIL.

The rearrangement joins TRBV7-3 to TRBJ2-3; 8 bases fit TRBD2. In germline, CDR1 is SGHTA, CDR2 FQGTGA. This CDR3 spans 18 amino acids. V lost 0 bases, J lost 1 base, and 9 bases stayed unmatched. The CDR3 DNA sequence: TGTGCCAGCAGCTTAACACCCCAAAAAGCGGGGGGCACAGATACGCAGTATTTT. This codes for CASSLTPQKAGGTDTQYF.

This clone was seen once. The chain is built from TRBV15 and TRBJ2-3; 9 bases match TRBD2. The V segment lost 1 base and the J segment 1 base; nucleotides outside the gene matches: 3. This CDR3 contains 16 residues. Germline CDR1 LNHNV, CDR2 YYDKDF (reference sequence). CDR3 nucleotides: TGTGCCACCAGCAGAGGAGTAGCGGGAGGCACAGATACGCAGTATTTT. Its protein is CATSRGVAGGTDTQYF.

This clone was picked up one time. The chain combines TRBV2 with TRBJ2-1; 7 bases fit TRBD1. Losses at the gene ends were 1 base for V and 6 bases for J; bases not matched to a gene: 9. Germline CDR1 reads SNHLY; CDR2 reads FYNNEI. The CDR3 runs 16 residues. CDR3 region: CASSEERGRTLNEQFF. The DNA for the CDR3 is TGTGCCAGCAGTGAAGAGAGGGGGCGTACTCTCAATGAGCAGTTCTTC.

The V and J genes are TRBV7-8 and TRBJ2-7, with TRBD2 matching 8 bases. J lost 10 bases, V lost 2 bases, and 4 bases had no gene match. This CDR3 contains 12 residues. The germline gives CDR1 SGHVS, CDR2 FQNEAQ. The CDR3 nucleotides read TGTGCCAGCAGCTTAATGACTAGCGACCAGTACTTC. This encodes CASSLMTSDQYF.

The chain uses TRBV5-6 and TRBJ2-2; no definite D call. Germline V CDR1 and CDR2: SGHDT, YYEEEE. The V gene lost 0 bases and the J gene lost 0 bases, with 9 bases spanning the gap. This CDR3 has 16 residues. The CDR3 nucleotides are TGTGCCAGCAGCTTGGACACGTACGCGAACACCGGGGAGCTGTTTTTT. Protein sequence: CASSLDTYANTGELFF.

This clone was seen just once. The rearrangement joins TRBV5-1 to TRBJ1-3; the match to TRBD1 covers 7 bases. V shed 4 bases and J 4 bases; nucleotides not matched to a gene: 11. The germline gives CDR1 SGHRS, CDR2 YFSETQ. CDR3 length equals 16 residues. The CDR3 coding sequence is TGCGCCAGCAGCCTTGGCTCACCGGGACAGGGAAACACCATATATTTT. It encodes CASSLGSPGQGNTIYF.

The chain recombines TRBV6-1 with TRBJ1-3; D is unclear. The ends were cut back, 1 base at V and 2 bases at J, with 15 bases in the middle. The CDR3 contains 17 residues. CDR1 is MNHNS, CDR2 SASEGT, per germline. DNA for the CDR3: TGTGCCAGCAGTGAAGGGACCCGGCCCGGGCCTGGAAACACCATATATTTT. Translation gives CASSEGTRPGPGNTIYF.

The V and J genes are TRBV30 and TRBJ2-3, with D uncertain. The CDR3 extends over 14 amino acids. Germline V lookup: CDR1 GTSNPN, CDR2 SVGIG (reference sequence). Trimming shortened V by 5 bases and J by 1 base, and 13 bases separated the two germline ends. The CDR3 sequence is CAWDDGPGTDTQYF. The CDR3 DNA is TGTGCCTGGGACGACGGACCTGGCACAGATACGCAGTATTTT.

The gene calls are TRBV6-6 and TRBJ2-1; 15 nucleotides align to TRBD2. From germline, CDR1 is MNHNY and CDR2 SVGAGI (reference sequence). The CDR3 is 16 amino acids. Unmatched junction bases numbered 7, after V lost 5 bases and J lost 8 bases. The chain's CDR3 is CASSGLAGGPSDEQFF. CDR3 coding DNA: TGTGCCAGCAGTGGACTAGCGGGAGGGCCTAGCGATGAGCAGTTCTTC.

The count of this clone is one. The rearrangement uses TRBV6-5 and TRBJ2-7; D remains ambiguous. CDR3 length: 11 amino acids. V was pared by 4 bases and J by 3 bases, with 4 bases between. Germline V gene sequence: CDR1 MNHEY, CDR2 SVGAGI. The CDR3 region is CASSSLYEQYF. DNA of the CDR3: TGTGCCAGCAGTTCCCTCTACGAGCAGTACTTC.

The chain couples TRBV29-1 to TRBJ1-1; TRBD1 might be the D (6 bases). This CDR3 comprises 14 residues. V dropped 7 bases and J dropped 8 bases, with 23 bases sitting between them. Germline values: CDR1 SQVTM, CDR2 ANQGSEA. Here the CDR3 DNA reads TGCAGCGCCGCGACAGGCCTGTTCGGAAGAGAAGCTTTCTTT. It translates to CSAATGLFGREAFF.